This T cell receptor (beta chain) was sequenced in a study of CD8 T cells in Susac syndrome. It was with random hexamers that about 0.45 to 1 ug RNA was reverse transcribed. TCRdb redid the calling of the immunoSEQ multiplex PCR reads with MiXCR, one entry per CDR3 protein. The sample has 120,000 to 150,000 distinct CDR3 sequences; roughly 94% are singletons. Germline values: CDR1 KGHSH, CDR2 LQKENI. V gave up 2 bases and J gave up 3 bases; unmatched junction bases: 5. This CDR3 has 16 amino acids. The sample taken for sequencing was CD4+ T cells from PBMCs. The chain links TRBV18 to TRBJ2-5, with 11 bases that match TRBD2. This TCR was recovered from a human donor in good health. The chain's CDR3 is CASSPASGRTEETQYF. DNA for the CDR3: TGTGCCAGCTCACCAGCTAGCGGGAGGACGGAAGAGACCCAGTACTTC.